The rows below give T cell receptor beta chains drawn from one sample of a study of blood T cell repertoires in COVID-19. Measured with immunoSEQ multiplex PCR; TCRdb has only the in-frame clones, and not every one. The data show about 200,000 clones, roughly 86% seen once. Sample: peripheral blood. The source is a woman aged 45 to 65 with COVID-19, enrolled during active disease. CDR3s include the opening cysteine and the closing phenylalanine or tryptophan. A D gene is named only where the DNA matches it firmly. Only some rows state a clone size, as once, few, many or a class for expanded clones.

size	D	length	V	J	DNA	CDR3
few	.	14	TRBV18	TRBJ1-5	TGTGCCAGCTCGCACAGGGATAGCAATCAGCCCCAGCATTTT	CASSHRDSNQPQHF
.	.	16	TRBV5-1	TRBJ1-2	TGCGCCAGCAGCTTGGAGCTAGCAGGGGATACCTATGGCTACACCTTC	CASSLELAGDTYGYTF
.	.	13	TRBV11-2	TRBJ2-7	TGTGCCAGCAGCTCAGGACTAATCTACGAGCAGTACTTC	CASSSGLIYEQYF
.	TRBD1	14	TRBV9	TRBJ1-1	TGTGCCAGCAGTCTCCTTCAGGGGGCGACTGAAGCTTTCTTT	CASSLLQGATEAFF
.	.	15	TRBV28	TRBJ1-3	TGTGCCAGCAGTACCTCCGGGACGGGGGGCAACACCATATATTTT	CASSTSGTGGNTIYF
.	.	15	TRBV7-6	TRBJ1-4	TGTGCCAGCAGCTCCGGGATTAATCAACGTGAAAAACTGTTTTTT	CASSSGINQREKLFF
.	.	15	TRBV19	TRBJ1-5	TGTGCCAGTAGTATATATGGACAGAGAAATCAGCCCCAGCATTTT	CASSIYGQRNQPQHF
.	.	16	TRBV15	TRBJ1-1	TGTGCCACCAGCAGAGATAGGGTACAGGGGAACACTGAAGCTTTCTTT	CATSRDRVQGNTEAFF
once	.	11	TRBV12-3/TRBV12-4	TRBJ1-6	TGTGCCAGCAGTTTCGGTTCACCCCTCCACTTT	CASSFGSPLHF
.	TRBD1	15	TRBV28	TRBJ1-5	TGTGCCAGCAGAGACCAGGGACAGGACAATCAGCCCCAGCATTTT	CASRDQGQDNQPQHF
.	.	13	TRBV9	TRBJ2-7	TGTGCCAGCAGCCCCGGGACATCCTACGAGCAGTACTTC	CASSPGTSYEQYF
.	TRBD1	14	TRBV28	TRBJ1-2	TGTGCCAGCAGTTTAGGGACAGTTAACTATGGCTACACCTTC	CASSLGTVNYGYTF
.	.	15	TRBV5-4	TRBJ2-1	TGTGCCAGCAGCTTTGAACAGGGAAGGGACAATGAGCAGTTCTTC	CASSFEQGRDNEQFF
many	.	15	TRBV7-3	TRBJ1-6	TGTGCCAGCAGCTTGGCCGGGTCTCGAAGTTCACCCCTCCACTTT	CASSLAGSRSSPLHF
.	.	14	TRBV5-1	TRBJ2-5	TGCGCCAGCAGCTTGGTGGAAGGGGCGGAGACCCAGTACTTC	CASSLVEGAETQYF
.	TRBD1	13	TRBV27	TRBJ1-6	TGTGCCACCTCACCGGACAGGGGTCCACCCCTCCACTTT	CATSPDRGPPLHF
.	.	14	TRBV5-4	TRBJ1-3	TGTGCCAGCAGCGTCGGACAGATCGGAAACACCATATATTTT	CASSVGQIGNTIYF
.	.	12	TRBV5-1	TRBJ2-5	TGCGCCAGCAGCGGGAGAGAAGAGACCCAGTACTTC	CASSGREETQYF
.	TRBD2	15	TRBV7-3	TRBJ2-1	TGTGCCAGCAGCTCTATAGCGGGGACCTACAATGAGCAGTTCTTC	CASSSIAGTYNEQFF
.	.	16	TRBV4-1	TRBJ1-6	TGCGCCAGCAGCCGCTTACAGGGCGCCTATAATTCACCCCTCCACTTT	CASSRLQGAYNSPLHF